The 7 T cell receptor beta chains given below trace back to one sample, sequenced in a study of blood T cell repertoires in COVID-19. Libraries were prepared by immunoSEQ multiplex PCR; TCRdb keeps only in-frame clonotypes and omits some of them. The sample yields 200,000 to 300,000 clones, about 88% seen once. The sequencing sample was made of peripheral blood. Source of these receptors: a man aged 60-69 years who had recovered from COVID-19.

The CDR3 DNA reads as TGCGCCAGCAGTCATTACAATGAGCAGTTCTTC. It is translated as CASSHYNEQFF. The V gene is TRBV10-1, the J gene TRBJ2-1; D gene ambiguous. Trimming shortened V by 5 bases and J by 4 bases, and 3 bases separated the two germline ends. This CDR3 spans 11 amino acids. Germline V gene sequence: CDR1 WNHNN, CDR2 SYGVQD (reference sequence).

This chain links TRBV9 with TRBJ2-1, with D perhaps TRBD1 (6 bases). The germline V gene encodes CDR1 SGDLS and CDR2 YYNGEE. The ends were cut back, 0 bases at V and 0 bases at J, with 10 bases in the middle. The CDR3 length is 16 residues. CDR3 DNA sequence: TGTGCCAGCAGCGTAGCAGGGGAGAGCTCCTACAATGAGCAGTTCTTC. Its protein is CASSVAGESSYNEQFF.

This clone has only a few counts. The rearrangement links TRBV6-5 to TRBJ2-7; D possibly corresponds to TRBD1 (6 bases). With 4 bases removed from V and 6 bases from J, the gap between germline ends came to 13 bases. The CDR3 has 13 amino acids. The germline V gene encodes CDR1 MNHEY and CDR2 SVGAGI. The CDR3 here is CASSSRGFSEQYF. The CDR3 coding sequence is TGTGCCAGCAGTTCCAGGGGCTTTAGCGAGCAGTACTTC.

The gene calls are TRBV7-2 and TRBJ1-1; D unresolved. This CDR3 has 15 amino acids. Germline V gives CDR1 SGHTA, CDR2 FQGNSA. V lost 2 bases, J lost 3 bases, and 13 bases lay in between. The CDR3 nucleotides read TGTGCCAGCAGCTTATTTCCCAGGAAGGACACTGAAGCTTTCTTT. Protein product: CASSLFPRKDTEAFF.

This clone was recorded once. V gene TRBV19 combines with J gene TRBJ2-1, with TRBD2 identical over 7 bases. Per germline, CDR1 LNHDA and CDR2 SQIVND (reference sequence). With V trimmed by 2 bases and J by 12 bases, 4 bases remained unmatched. This CDR3 region has 12 residues. The CDR3 sequence is CASSISGGGQFF. CDR3 DNA sequence: TGTGCCAGTAGTATATCAGGCGGGGGGCAGTTCTTC.

The chain employs TRBV5-1 and TRBJ1-6; 7 bases fit TRBD1. The CDR3 covers 17 residues. Germline V lookup: CDR1 SGHRS, CDR2 YFSETQ. The V segment lost 1 base and the J segment 9 bases; nucleotides outside the gene matches: 13. The CDR3 sequence: CASSLQTGLGRGSPLHF. CDR3 nucleotide sequence: TGCGCCAGCAGCTTGCAGACAGGGTTGGGTCGAGGTTCACCCCTCCACTTT.

Worth noting for this clone: One junction end disagrees with the germline gene, perhaps due to a read error. The chain recombines TRBV7-7 with TRBJ2-7; the match to TRBD1 covers 11 bases. This CDR3 is 15 amino acids long. The germline V gene encodes CDR1 SSHAT and CDR2 FNYEAQ (reference sequence). CDR3 in amino acids: CASSFGQGAGYEQYF. The CDR3 DNA reads TGTGCTAGCAGCTTTGGACAGGGGGCCGGGTACGAGCAGTACTTC.